This TCR beta chain was profiled in a study of human T cells and chemical hapten exposure. Across the study: The study sensitized with 2% DPC on a roughly 2 cm by roughly 2 cm patch of upper inner arm skin. Among samples, TCR yields varied mainly because of small differences in pooled library volume. Throughout a study of about 24 weeks, patients underwent weekly scalp administration of diphenylcyclopropenone doses. Points from the study as a whole: Healthy people's immune response may differ from that of the donors, who had alopecia.

As regards this clonotype: Its antigen is still unknown.

This CDR3 spans 14 amino acids. The junction had 3 bases not matched to a gene; V was cut back by 5 bases and J by 3 bases. The germline gives CDR1 SEHNR, CDR2 FQNEAQ (reference sequence). TCRdb fed the RACE reads into MiXCR, producing one record per CDR3 protein. The sample carries 55,000 to 75,000 distinct CDR3 sequences, around 7% recorded once. Specified time point: pre-sensitization, week 0. Indicated treatment: therapeutic diphenylcyclopropenone sensitization with weekly scalp DPC. The sequence came from a woman aged 25 to 39 with alopecia areata. Some clones in this sample may be carry-over from other donors' samples. The sequencing used whole blood, collected in connection with sensitization to the hapten diphenylcyclopropenone (DPC). The rearrangement uses TRBV7-9 and TRBJ1-4, with 7 positions matching TRBD1. The CDR3 DNA follows: TGTGCCAGCAGCCAGGGGGAACCTAATGAAAAACTGTTTTTT. Its translation is CASSQGEPNEKLFF.